These T cell receptor beta chains were read from a single sample in a study of molecular identifiers for immune sequencing clone quantification. TCRdb processed the PCR reads anew with MiXCR; each CDR3 protein has one entry. The data hold nearly 650,000 distinct CDR3 sequences, with approximately 24% observed a single time. The specimen sequenced was naive CD8+ T cells from blood, with Jurkat cell RNA spiked in. Every receptor here comes from a human donor in good health. Some libraries in this study had Jurkat cell RNA spiked in. CDR3s include the opening cysteine and the closing phenylalanine or tryptophan. A D gene is named only where the DNA matches it firmly. Size values are once, few and many counts, or a class for expanded clones, and some rows have none.

abundance	d_gene	v_gene	j_gene	CDR3nt	CDR3aa
-	-	TRBV19	TRBJ1-3	TGTGCCAGTAGTATCGCAGCTTCCTCTGGAAACACCATATATTTT	CASSIAASSGNTIYF
-	-	TRBV19	TRBJ1-1	TGTGCCAGTAACATAGGCCCTTCGGACCCCCTTGAAGCTTTCTTT	CASNIGPSDPLEAFF
-	TRBD1	TRBV6-5	TRBJ2-7	TGTGCCACCGCGGACAGGGCCGAGTACGAGCAGTACTTC	CATADRAEYEQYF
many	-	TRBV7-8	TRBJ1-2	TGTGCCAGCAGCGACGGTGGAGTTCCAAGAGGCTACACCTTC	CASSDGGVPRGYTF
-	-	TRBV30	TRBJ2-1	TGTGCCTGGAGGGCTAAATACAATGAGCAGTTCTTC	CAWRAKYNEQFF
-	-	TRBV27	TRBJ2-2	TGTGCCAGCAGTCCCATAGCATTCTTCACCGGGGAGCTGTTTTTT	CASSPIAFFTGELFF
few	TRBD2	TRBV14	TRBJ2-3	TGTGCCAGCAGCCAAGATCCGGGACTAGCGGGTACCCAAGCAGATACGCAGTATTTT	CASSQDPGLAGTQADTQYF
-	-	TRBV5-4	TRBJ1-3	TGTGCCAGCAGCTTGGAAAACACCATATATTTT	CASSLENTIYF
few	TRBD2	TRBV27	TRBJ2-5	TGTGCCAGCAGGACTCTAGCGGGGGGGAGCCAGTACTTC	CASRTLAGGSQYF
few	-	TRBV11-2	TRBJ2-1	TGTGCCAGCAGCCGTTCCGGTGGGGGCGTCTACAATGAGCAGTTCTTC	CASSRSGGGVYNEQFF
many	-	TRBV6-5	TRBJ1-2	TGTGCCAGCAGTTACTCGATCGGGGGTTTAGTTTGTGGCTACACCTTC	CASSYSIGGLVCGYTF
many	-	TRBV28	TRBJ2-7	TGTGCCAGCAGTTTAAGGGGGGGGGCCTACGAGCAGTACTTC	CASSLRGGAYEQYF
many	-	TRBV7-9	TRBJ1-3	TGTGCCAGCAGCCTTCCCCGTTCTCATGGAAACACCATATATTTT	CASSLPRSHGNTIYF
few	TRBD1	TRBV7-6	TRBJ2-1	TGTGCCAGCAGCTTGGGGACAGGGCTGACCGAGCAGTTCTTC	CASSLGTGLTEQFF
-	TRBD2	TRBV4-3	TRBJ2-3	TGCGCCAGCAGCCAAGATACTAGCGGCACAGATACGCAGTATTTT	CASSQDTSGTDTQYF
many	TRBD2	TRBV6-5	TRBJ2-7	TGTGCCAGCAGTATGGGACTAGCAAACCTTTACGAGCAGTACTTC	CASSMGLANLYEQYF
-	TRBD2	TRBV6-2/TRBV6-3	TRBJ2-1	TGTGCCGCGGCCCTAGCGGGATACAATGAGCAGTTCTTC	CAAALAGYNEQFF
many	-	TRBV29-1	TRBJ2-2	TGCAGCGTTTTCGGTCGAGGGACCGGGGAGCTGTTTTTT	CSVFGRGTGELFF
-	-	TRBV6-6	TRBJ2-3	TGTGCCAGCAGCGAGATATGGGGGGCAGATACGCAGTATTTT	CASSEIWGADTQYF
few	TRBD2	TRBV20-1	TRBJ2-3	TGCAGTGCTAGAGATCTACTAGCGGGATTGACAGATACGCAGTATTTT	CSARDLLAGLTDTQYF
few	-	TRBV28	TRBJ1-5	TGTGCCAGCAGTTTACAGGTGGGTGGAACAGGTGAACAGCCCCAGCATTTT	CASSLQVGGTGEQPQHF
-	TRBD2	TRBV7-9	TRBJ2-6	TGTGCCAGCAGCTTAGGAGCTGTACTAGCGGAACCTGGGGCCAACGTCCTGACTTTC	CASSLGAVLAEPGANVLTF
many	TRBD2	TRBV2	TRBJ2-7	TGTGCCAGCAGTGATTCGGGGGGCATGGGACTAGAACTGTTC	CASSDSGGMGLELF
-	-	TRBV6-5	TRBJ2-3	TGTGCCAGCAGTTACATCGTGGGGGGAGTCACAGATACGCAGTATTTT	CASSYIVGGVTDTQYF
many	-	TRBV29-1	TRBJ1-2	TGCAGCGTTGAGGCCGGGACGGCCTATGGCTACACCTTC	CSVEAGTAYGYTF
few	-	TRBV9	TRBJ1-1	TGTGCCAGCAGCGTAGACGGGGTTGGGACTGAAGCTTTCTTT	CASSVDGVGTEAFF
few	TRBD1	TRBV30	TRBJ1-4	TGTGCCTGGAGTGTAACAGGGGGCGCATTTGAAAAACTGTTTTTT	CAWSVTGGAFEKLFF
few	TRBD1	TRBV13	TRBJ2-7	TGTGCCAGCAGCTCCCGCCGGACAGGTACCTACGAGCAGTACTTC	CASSSRRTGTYEQYF
many	TRBD2	TRBV9	TRBJ2-3	TGTGCCAGCAGCGTAGGGACTAGCGGGACAGATACGCAGTATTTT	CASSVGTSGTDTQYF
many	TRBD2	TRBV7-2	TRBJ2-5	TGTGCCAGCATCCCACTACATAGCGGGAGCCCTCCTCGGGAGACCCAGTACTTC	CASIPLHSGSPPRETQYF
-	TRBD2	TRBV27	TRBJ2-7	TGTGCCAGCCGTCATACGGGGGGGCCCCCCGAGCAGTACTTC	CASRHTGGPPEQYF
-	-	TRBV27	TRBJ1-1	TGTGCCAGCAGTTTGGGGTGGGGCTACACTGAAGCTTTCTTT	CASSLGWGYTEAFF
few	-	TRBV13	TRBJ1-1	TGTGCCAGCAGCGGGGACGTGCGGAACACTGAAGCTTTCTTT	CASSGDVRNTEAFF
-	TRBD1	TRBV12-3/TRBV12-4	TRBJ2-7	TGTGCCAGCAGCGATGGACAGGACTACGAGCAGTACTTC	CASSDGQDYEQYF
many	-	TRBV4-1	TRBJ2-5	TGCGCCAGCAGCCCCCGTGTGACGCAAGAGACCCAGTACTTC	CASSPRVTQETQYF
-	-	TRBV19	TRBJ2-7	TGTGCCAGTAGTATTCCCGGGTACGAGCAGTACTTC	CASSIPGYEQYF
many	-	TRBV7-2	TRBJ1-2	TGTGCCAGCAGCTTAGACATTCCTGTAGGGAGGGCCTATGGCTACACCTTC	CASSLDIPVGRAYGYTF
few	-	TRBV11-2	TRBJ1-4	TGTGCCAGCAGCCAACGACAGCGCCTTAATGAAAAACTGTTTTTT	CASSQRQRLNEKLFF
few	-	TRBV6-6	TRBJ1-1	TGTGCCAGCAGTTACGTGGCCTCTGGGAATGAAGCTTTCTTT	CASSYVASGNEAFF
-	TRBD2	TRBV6-6	TRBJ2-1	TGTGCCAGCAGTATTAGCGGGGACTACAATGAGCAGTTCTTC	CASSISGDYNEQFF
many	TRBD2	TRBV29-1	TRBJ2-2	TGCAGCGTTGAAGGGACTAGCTTAAGAGGGACCGGGGAGCTGTTTTTT	CSVEGTSLRGTGELFF
many	-	TRBV12-3/TRBV12-4	TRBJ2-2	TGTGCCAGCAGTTTCTCAGGGACCGGGGAGCTGTTTTTT	CASSFSGTGELFF
many	TRBD2	TRBV7-2	TRBJ2-1	TGTGCCAGCAGCTGGGGACTAGCGGGAGTCTACAATGAGCAGTTCTTC	CASSWGLAGVYNEQFF
-	TRBD1	TRBV12-3/TRBV12-4	TRBJ1-2	TGTGCCAGCAGCATAGGACAGGGGAGAGCTAACTATGGCTACACCTTC	CASSIGQGRANYGYTF
many	-	TRBV20-1	TRBJ2-3	TGCAGTGCTAGGTCTATAACTTCGGGAAGAGAGGGGAGAAGCACAGATACGCAGTATTTT	CSARSITSGREGRSTDTQYF
many	TRBD2	TRBV15	TRBJ2-7	TGTGCCACCAGCAGAGATGAGGCTAGCGGGCCCCGGTACGAGCAGTACTTC	CATSRDEASGPRYEQYF